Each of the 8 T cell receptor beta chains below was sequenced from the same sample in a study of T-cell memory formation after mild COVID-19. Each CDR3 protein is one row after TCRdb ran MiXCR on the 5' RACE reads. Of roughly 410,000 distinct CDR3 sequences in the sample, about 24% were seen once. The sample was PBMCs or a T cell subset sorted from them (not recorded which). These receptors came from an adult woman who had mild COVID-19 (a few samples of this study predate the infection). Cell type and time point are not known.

The CDR3 loop is CASSLSPGLAVYEQYF. Written as DNA, the CDR3 is TGTGCCAGCAGCTTAAGTCCGGGACTAGCCGTCTACGAGCAGTACTTC. The V and J genes are TRBV7-6 and TRBJ2-7; 9 bases are shared with TRBD2. With V trimmed by 2 bases and J by 3 bases, 8 bases remained unmatched. The CDR3 is 16 amino acids. Germline CDR1 is SGHVS and CDR2 is FNYEAQ.

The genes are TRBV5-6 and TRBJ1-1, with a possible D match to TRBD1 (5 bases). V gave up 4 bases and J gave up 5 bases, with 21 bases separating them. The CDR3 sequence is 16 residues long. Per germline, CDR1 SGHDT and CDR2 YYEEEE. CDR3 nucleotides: TGTGCCAGCAGCCCCTACGGGGGGGTAGGTGAAACTGAAGCTTTCTTT. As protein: CASSPYGGVGETEAFF.

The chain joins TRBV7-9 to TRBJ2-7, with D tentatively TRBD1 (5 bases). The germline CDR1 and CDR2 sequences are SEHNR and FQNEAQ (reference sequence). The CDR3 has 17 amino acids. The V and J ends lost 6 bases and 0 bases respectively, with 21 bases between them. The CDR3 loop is CASSLEPGHRSSYEQYF. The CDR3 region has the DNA TGTGCCAGCAGTCTCGAGCCAGGACACAGGAGCTCCTACGAGCAGTACTTC.

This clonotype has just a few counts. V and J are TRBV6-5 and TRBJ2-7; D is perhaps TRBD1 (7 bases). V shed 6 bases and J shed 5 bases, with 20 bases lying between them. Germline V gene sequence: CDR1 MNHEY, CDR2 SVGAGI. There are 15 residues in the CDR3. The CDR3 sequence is CASSAGGQGVHEQYF. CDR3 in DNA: TGTGCCAGCAGCGCAGGGGGGCAGGGTGTCCACGAGCAGTACTTC.

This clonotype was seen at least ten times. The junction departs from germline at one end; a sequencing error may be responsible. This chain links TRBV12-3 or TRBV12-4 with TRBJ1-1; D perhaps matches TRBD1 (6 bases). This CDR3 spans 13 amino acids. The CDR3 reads CASSLTGNTEAFF. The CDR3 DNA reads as TGCGCCAGCAGCTTGACAGGGAACACTGAAGCTTTCTTT.

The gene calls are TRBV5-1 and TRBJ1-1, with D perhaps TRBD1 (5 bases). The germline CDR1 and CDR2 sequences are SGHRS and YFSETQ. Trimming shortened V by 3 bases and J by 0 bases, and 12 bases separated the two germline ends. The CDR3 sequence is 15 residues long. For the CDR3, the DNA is TGCGCCAGCAGCTATGGCAGGGTGATGAACACTGAAGCTTTCTTT. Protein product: CASSYGRVMNTEAFF.

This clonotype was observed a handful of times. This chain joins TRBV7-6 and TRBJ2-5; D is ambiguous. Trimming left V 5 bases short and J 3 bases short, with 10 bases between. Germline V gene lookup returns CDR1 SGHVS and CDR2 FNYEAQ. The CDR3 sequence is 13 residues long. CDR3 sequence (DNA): TGTGCCAGCAGCCCTCTCTTGGAAGAGACCCAGTACTTC. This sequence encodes CASSPLLEETQYF.

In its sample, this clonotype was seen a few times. The CDR3 coding sequence is TGTGCCAGCAGCTTGGTGGGTAGCGACAGACCCAATGAGCAGTTCTTC. Protein: CASSLVGSDRPNEQFF. V usage is TRBV5-6 and J usage is TRBJ2-1, with D perhaps TRBD1 or TRBD2 (5 bases each). The CDR3 spans 16 residues. The germline CDR1 and CDR2 sequences are SGHDT and YYEEEE. V was cut by 0 bases and J by 6 bases, with 16 bases left in between. Using reference TRBV5-6 and TRBJ2-1 for the parts outside the CDR3, the full variable domain is DAGVTQSPTHLIKTRGQQVTLRCSPKSGHDTVSWYQQALGQGPQFIFQYYEEEERQRGNFPDRFSGHQFPNYSSELNVNALLLGDSALYLCASSLVGSDRPNEQFFGPGTRLTVL.